The entry below gives a single T cell receptor (beta chain) sequence along with its context. Its target is not known. With 60 Vbeta and 13 Jbeta primers, the PCR was carried out. Data came from immunoSEQ multiplex PCR; TCRdb stores just in-frame clones and leaves some out. The table shows approximately 100,000 clones, with roughly 84% occurring only once. This sample stems from a study of cytomegalovirus exposure and HLA in healthy donors. Findings and limits, study-wide: For presence/absence analyses, sequencing depth was assumed to be roughly uniform across donors. In a later analysis, TCR beta V- and J-gene trimming showed a link to a missense DCLRE1C variant. High specificity and sensitivity for cytomegalovirus status were reported for the classifier.

V lost 6 bases and J lost 10; bases outside the gene matches: 12. The CDR3 sequence is 15 residues long. Germline V gene lookup returns CDR1 SEHNR and CDR2 FQNEAQ (reference sequence). Sample: PBMCs. V is TRBV7-9 and J is TRBJ2-5; 12 nucleotides line up with TRBD2. The sequence came from a young woman in good health and CMV-seronegative. CDR3 in amino acids: CASRSAGTSGFNQYF. In DNA form, the CDR3 reads TGTGCCAGCAGGTCCGCCGGGACTAGCGGGTTTAACCAGTACTTC.